Listed below are T cell receptor beta chains from one sample, sequenced in a study of cytomegalovirus exposure and HLA in healthy donors. Method: immunoSEQ multiplex PCR; TCRdb's copy keeps in-frame clones and lacks some. The table includes 100,000 to 120,000 clones, 76% detected once. Sequencing was performed on PBMCs. The receptors come from a man between 35 and 55 years old in good health and CMV-seropositive. CDR3s include the opening cysteine and the closing phenylalanine or tryptophan. D genes are given only for firm matches. Part of the rows lack a size; the others show once, few, many or a class for expanded clones.

cdr3_aa,cdr3_nt,j_call,cdr3_length,d_call,v_call,clone_size
CASSYSEEGGETQYF,TGTGCCAGCAGTTACTCTGAGGAGGGAGGAGAGACCCAGTACTTC,TRBJ2-5,15,-,TRBV6-5,-
CASSQGLAGGLEETQYF,TGTGCCAGCAGCCAAGGACTAGCGGGGGGGCTTGAGGAGACCCAGTACTTC,TRBJ2-5,17,TRBD2,TRBV4-2,-
CASETSSSTDTQYF,TGTGCCAGCGAGACTAGCAGTAGCACAGATACGCAGTATTTT,TRBJ2-3,14,TRBD2,TRBV6-6,-
CATSSTRGSLAYNEQFF,TGTGCCACCAGCAGTACAAGGGGCAGCTTGGCTTACAATGAGCAGTTCTTC,TRBJ2-1,17,-,TRBV15,-
CAISEAGSGNTIYF,TGTGCCATCAGTGAAGCGGGATCAGGAAACACCATATATTTT,TRBJ1-3,14,-,TRBV10-3,-
CASRTGNTEAFF,TGTGCCAGCAGAACAGGGAACACTGAAGCTTTCTTT,TRBJ1-1,12,-,TRBV6-1,-
CAQKAARTGGNYGYTF,TGTGCCCAAAAGGCTGCTAGGACAGGGGGGAACTATGGCTACACCTTC,TRBJ1-2,16,TRBD1,TRBV30,-
CAWRKGDISNQPQHF,TGTGCCTGGAGGAAGGGGGACATTAGCAATCAGCCCCAGCATTTT,TRBJ1-5,15,-,TRBV30,few
CASSLQTEAYNEQFF,TGTGCCAGCAGCTTACAGACAGAGGCCTACAATGAGCAGTTCTTC,TRBJ2-1,15,-,TRBV7-2,-
CATSSFLAGVNEQFF,TGTGCCACCAGCTCCTTCCTAGCGGGAGTGAATGAGCAGTTCTTC,TRBJ2-1,15,TRBD2,TRBV15,many
CASSYPDRGLFF,TGTGCCAGCAGTTACCCGGACAGGGGACTGTTTTTT,TRBJ1-4,12,TRBD1,TRBV6-6,-
CASGKRRGATYEQYF,TGTGCCAGCGGGAAAAGGCGGGGGGCGACCTACGAGCAGTACTTC,TRBJ2-7,15,TRBD2,TRBV6-5,-
CASSFSRVKGEQYF,TGTGCCAGCAGCTTCAGCAGGGTGAAGGGCGAGCAGTACTTC,TRBJ2-7,14,-,TRBV11-1,-
CASSERGSWQFF,TGCGCCAGCAGTGAACGGGGAAGTTGGCAGTTCTTC,TRBJ2-1,12,-,TRBV10-1,-
CASSATGNTEAFF,TGTGCCAGCAGCGCAACAGGGAACACTGAAGCTTTCTTT,TRBJ1-1,13,-,TRBV6-5,-
CASSPRVLAGGQSYEQYF,TGCGCCAGCAGCCCAAGGGTCTTAGCGGGAGGGCAATCCTACGAGCAGTACTTC,TRBJ2-7,18,TRBD2,TRBV4-1,-
CASSPTGGLGEKLFF,TGTGCCAGCAGCCCAACGGGGGGGCTAGGAGAAAAACTGTTTTTT,TRBJ1-4,15,-,TRBV6-5,-
CASSFGGSSYNEQFF,TGTGCCAGCAGCTTCGGCGGGAGCTCCTATAATGAGCAGTTCTTC,TRBJ2-1,15,TRBD2,TRBV5-6,-
CASSSGQYEQYF,TGTGCCAGCAGTTCCGGACAGTACGAGCAGTACTTC,TRBJ2-7,12,-,TRBV6-6,once
CASSSTGREYGYTF,TGTGCCAGCAGCTCGACAGGTCGCGAGTATGGCTACACCTTC,TRBJ1-2,14,-,TRBV6-6,-
CAWSIGQIVTQYF,TGTGCCTGGAGTATCGGACAGATTGTGACGCAGTATTTT,TRBJ2-3,13,-,TRBV30,-
CASSVQGPEAFF,TGTGCCAGCAGTGTACAGGGGCCCGAAGCTTTCTTT,TRBJ1-1,12,TRBD1,TRBV6-1,-
CASSIGQGGEQFF,TGTGCCAGTAGTATCGGGCAGGGTGGCGAGCAGTTCTTC,TRBJ2-1,13,-,TRBV19,few
CASSPLRGTGGVYGYTF,TGTGCCAGCAGTCCCCTCAGGGGCACAGGGGGCGTCTATGGCTACACCTTC,TRBJ1-2,17,TRBD1,TRBV5-6,-
CATSRGATSGAQETQYF,TGTGCCACCAGCAGAGGGGCTACTAGCGGGGCCCAAGAGACCCAGTACTTC,TRBJ2-5,17,TRBD2,TRBV15,-
CSVGAQGYGYTF,TGCAGCGTTGGCGCGCAGGGCTATGGCTACACCTTC,TRBJ1-2,12,-,TRBV29-1,-
CARGTEETQYF,TGTGCCAGAGGGACAGAAGAGACCCAGTACTTC,TRBJ2-5,11,TRBD1,TRBV2,-
CASSPQGTNNQPQHF,TGTGCCAGCAGCCCACAGGGAACGAACAATCAGCCCCAGCATTTT,TRBJ1-5,15,-,TRBV7-8,-
CASRANYGYTF,TGTGCCAGCAGGGCAAACTATGGCTACACCTTC,TRBJ1-2,11,-,TRBV2,once
CASSFLLAGTSGRSAYNEQFF,TGTGCCAGTAGTTTCCTATTAGCCGGGACTAGCGGGAGGAGCGCCTACAATGAGCAGTTCTTC,TRBJ2-1,21,TRBD2,TRBV19,-
CASSATETRGYTF,TGTGCCAGCAGCGCCACAGAGACGAGAGGCTACACCTTC,TRBJ1-2,13,-,TRBV6-1,-
CASSLAGTGIDEQFF,TGTGCCAGCAGCCTTGCCGGGACAGGGATCGACGAGCAGTTCTTC,TRBJ2-1,15,TRBD1,TRBV7-2,-
CASSLLPGQGGTEAFF,TGTGCCAGCAGTTTACTCCCAGGACAGGGGGGCACTGAAGCTTTCTTT,TRBJ1-1,16,TRBD1,TRBV28,-
CASSPGQGLSYEQYF,TGTGCCAGCAGCCCTGGACAGGGCCTATCCTACGAGCAGTACTTC,TRBJ2-7,15,TRBD1,TRBV5-8,few
CSVLAGSKNIQYF,TGCAGCGTTTTAGCGGGTTCCAAAAACATTCAGTACTTC,TRBJ2-4,13,TRBD2,TRBV29-1,-
CASRGQGGNEQFF,TGTGCCAGTAGGGGACAGGGAGGTAATGAGCAGTTCTTC,TRBJ2-1,13,TRBD1,TRBV19,-
CASSPNPAGGLETQYF,TGTGCCAGCAGCCCAAATCCAGCGGGGGGGCTAGAGACCCAGTACTTC,TRBJ2-5,16,TRBD2,TRBV5-4,once
CASSLGTSGGDREYF,TGTGCCAGCAGCTTGGGGACTAGCGGGGGAGATAGGGAGTATTTT,TRBJ2-3,15,TRBD2,TRBV5-4,-
CASSFGGTGNNEQFF,TGTGCCAGCAGCTTCGGTGGGACAGGTAACAATGAGCAGTTCTTC,TRBJ2-1,15,TRBD1,TRBV5-6,few
CASSLGEWEVDTEAFF,TGTGCCAGCAGCTTAGGGGAGTGGGAGGTGGACACTGAAGCTTTCTTT,TRBJ1-1,16,-,TRBV11-2,-
CASSIQETLVDLYGYTF,TGTGCCAGTAGTATTCAAGAGACATTGGTTGATCTATATGGCTACACCTTC,TRBJ1-2,17,-,TRBV19,once
CSAPSLGSSDVTF,TGCAGCGCTCCGAGTCTAGGGAGCTCAGATGTGACTTTC,TRBJ2-6,13,-,TRBV29-1,-